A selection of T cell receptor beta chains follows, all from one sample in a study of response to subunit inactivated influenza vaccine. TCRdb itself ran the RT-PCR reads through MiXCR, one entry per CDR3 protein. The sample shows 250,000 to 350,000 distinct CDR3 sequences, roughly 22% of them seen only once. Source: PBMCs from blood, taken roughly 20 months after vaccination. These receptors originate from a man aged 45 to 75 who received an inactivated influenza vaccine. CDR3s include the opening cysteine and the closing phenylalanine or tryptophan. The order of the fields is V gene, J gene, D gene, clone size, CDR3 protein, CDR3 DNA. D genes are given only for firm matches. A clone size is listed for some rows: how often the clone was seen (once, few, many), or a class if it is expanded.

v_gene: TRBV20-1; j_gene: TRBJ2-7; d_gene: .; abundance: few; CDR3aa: CSARRLGQGGEQYF; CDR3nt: TGCAGTGCTAGAAGGTTGGGGCAGGGTGGCGAGCAGTACTTC
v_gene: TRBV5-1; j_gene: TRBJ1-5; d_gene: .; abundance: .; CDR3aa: CASSGGADQPQHF; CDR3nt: TGCGCCAGCAGCGGGGGGGCAGATCAGCCCCAGCATTTT
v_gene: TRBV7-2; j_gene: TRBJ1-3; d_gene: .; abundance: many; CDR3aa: CASSPRDGNSGNTIYF; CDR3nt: TGTGCCAGCAGCCCCAGGGACGGTAACTCTGGAAACACCATATATTTT
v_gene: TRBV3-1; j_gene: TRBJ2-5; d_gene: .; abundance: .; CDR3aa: CASSQGDLPGRETQYF; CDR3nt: TGTGCCAGCAGCCAAGGAGACTTGCCGGGTAGGGAGACCCAGTACTTC
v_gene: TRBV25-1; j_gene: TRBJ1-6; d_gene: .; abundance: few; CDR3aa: CASSEGAGANSPLHF; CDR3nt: TGTGCCAGCAGTGAGGGGGCAGGGGCCAATTCACCCCTCCACTTT
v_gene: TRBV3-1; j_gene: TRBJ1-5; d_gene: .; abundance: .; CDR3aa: CASSFGLRDNQPQHF; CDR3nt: TGTGCCAGCAGCTTCGGGCTTCGAGATAATCAGCCCCAGCATTTT
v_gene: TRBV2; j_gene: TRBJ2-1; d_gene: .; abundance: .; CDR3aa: CASNRILVSSYNEQFF; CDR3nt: TGTGCCAGCAATAGAATTCTGGTGAGCTCCTACAATGAGCAGTTCTTC
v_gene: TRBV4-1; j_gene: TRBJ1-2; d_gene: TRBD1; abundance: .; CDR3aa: CASSQDPGGAFFGTF; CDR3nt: TGCGCCAGCAGCCAAGATCCAGGGGGCGCATTCTTTGGCACCTTC
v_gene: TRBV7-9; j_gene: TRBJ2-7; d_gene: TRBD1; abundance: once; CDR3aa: CASSRMQGAYEQYF; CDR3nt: TGTGCCAGCAGCAGGATGCAGGGGGCCTACGAGCAGTACTTC
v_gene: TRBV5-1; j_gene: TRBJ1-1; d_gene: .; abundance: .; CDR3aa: CASRERGTKNTEAFF; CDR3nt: TGCGCCAGCAGGGAGCGGGGGACGAAGAACACTGAAGCTTTCTTT
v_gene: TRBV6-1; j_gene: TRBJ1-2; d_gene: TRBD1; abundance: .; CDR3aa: CASRPGQGHRGYTF; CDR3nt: TGTGCCAGCAGACCGGGACAGGGACACCGTGGCTACACCTTC
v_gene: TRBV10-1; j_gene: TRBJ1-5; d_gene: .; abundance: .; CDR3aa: CASNLRALGSNQPQHF; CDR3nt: TGCGCCAGCAATCTACGGGCTTTAGGGAGCAATCAGCCCCAGCATTTT
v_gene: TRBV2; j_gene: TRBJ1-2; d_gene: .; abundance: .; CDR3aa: CASTSTGGAGYTF; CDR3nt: TGTGCCAGCACCTCGACAGGAGGGGCTGGCTACACCTTC
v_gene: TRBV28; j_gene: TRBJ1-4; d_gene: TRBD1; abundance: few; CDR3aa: CASSVSGTGSYGKLFF; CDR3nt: TGTGCCAGCAGTGTATCCGGGACAGGGTCTTATGGAAAACTGTTTTTT
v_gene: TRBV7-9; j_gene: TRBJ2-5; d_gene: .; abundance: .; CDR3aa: CASSPTGVGETQYF; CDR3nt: TGTGCCAGCAGCCCGACCGGGGTTGGAGAGACCCAGTACTTC
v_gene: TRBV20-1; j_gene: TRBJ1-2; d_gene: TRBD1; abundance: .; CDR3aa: CSARRDRRNYGYTF; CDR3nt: TGCAGTGCTAGGCGGGACAGGAGGAACTATGGCTACACCTTC
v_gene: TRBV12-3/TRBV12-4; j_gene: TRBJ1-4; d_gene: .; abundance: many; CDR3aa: CASSWVNEKLFF; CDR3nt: TGTGCCAGCAGTTGGGTAAATGAAAAACTGTTTTTT
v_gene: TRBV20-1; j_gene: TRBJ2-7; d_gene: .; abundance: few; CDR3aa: CSARAPRETRYSYEQYF; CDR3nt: TGCAGTGCTAGAGCCCCTCGCGAAACTAGGTACTCCTACGAGCAGTACTTC
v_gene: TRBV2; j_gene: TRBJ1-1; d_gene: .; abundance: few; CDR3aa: CASRAGSRGAFF; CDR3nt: TGTGCCAGCAGAGCAGGGTCCCGGGGAGCTTTCTTT
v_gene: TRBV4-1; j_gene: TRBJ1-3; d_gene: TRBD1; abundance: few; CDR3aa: CASSLGNRGGNTIYF; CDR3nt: TGCGCCAGCAGCCTCGGGAACAGGGGGGGAAACACCATATATTTT
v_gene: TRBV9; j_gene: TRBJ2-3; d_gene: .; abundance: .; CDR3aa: CASSVYGWGTDTQYF; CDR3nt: TGTGCCAGCAGCGTTTATGGTTGGGGCACAGATACGCAGTATTTT
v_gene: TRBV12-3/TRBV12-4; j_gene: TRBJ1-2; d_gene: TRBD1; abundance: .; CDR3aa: CASSLRAGGIHYGYTF; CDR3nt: TGTGCCAGCAGTTTACGGGCAGGGGGTATTCACTATGGCTACACCTTC
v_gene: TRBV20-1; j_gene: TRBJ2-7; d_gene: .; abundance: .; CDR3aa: CSAGDLASEQYF; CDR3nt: TGCAGTGCCGGAGATCTAGCGAGCGAGCAGTACTTC
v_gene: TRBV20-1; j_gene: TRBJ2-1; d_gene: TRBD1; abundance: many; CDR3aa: CSARDPNSRTGGNEQFF; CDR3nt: TGCAGTGCTAGAGACCCAAACTCCCGGACAGGGGGCAATGAGCAGTTCTTC
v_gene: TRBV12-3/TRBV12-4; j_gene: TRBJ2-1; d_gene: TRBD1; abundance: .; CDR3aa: CASSLDRGQFF; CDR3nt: TGTGCCAGCAGTTTAGACAGGGGGCAGTTCTTC
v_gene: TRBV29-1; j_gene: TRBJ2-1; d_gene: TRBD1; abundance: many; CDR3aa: CSVALTLQGVAYNEQFF; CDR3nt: TGCAGCGTTGCACTAACCCTGCAGGGGGTGGCCTACAATGAGCAGTTCTTC
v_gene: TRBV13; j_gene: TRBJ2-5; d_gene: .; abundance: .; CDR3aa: CASSFSPVQETQYF; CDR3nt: TGTGCCAGCAGCTTTAGTCCAGTTCAAGAGACCCAGTACTTC
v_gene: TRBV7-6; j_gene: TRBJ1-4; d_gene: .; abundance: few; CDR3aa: CASSLAAQPNEKLFF; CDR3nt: TGTGCCAGCAGCTTAGCCGCGCAACCTAATGAAAAACTGTTTTTT
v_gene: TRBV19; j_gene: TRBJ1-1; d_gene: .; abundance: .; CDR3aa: CASSWNRELDTEAFF; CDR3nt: TGTGCCAGTAGCTGGAACAGGGAATTAGACACTGAAGCTTTCTTT
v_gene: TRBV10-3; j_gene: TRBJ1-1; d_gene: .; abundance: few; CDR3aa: CAISPTTAGSTEAFF; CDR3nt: TGTGCCATCAGCCCCACCACAGCCGGCAGCACTGAAGCTTTCTTT
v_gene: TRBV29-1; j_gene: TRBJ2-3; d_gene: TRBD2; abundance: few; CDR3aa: CSVLGLAESSTDTQYF; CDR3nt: TGCAGCGTCCTCGGACTAGCGGAATCTAGCACAGATACGCAGTATTTT
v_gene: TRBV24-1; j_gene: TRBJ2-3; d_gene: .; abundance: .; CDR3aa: CATSDTSPRRMRDTQYF; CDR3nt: TGTGCCACCAGTGATACCTCCCCCCGACGGATGCGGGATACGCAGTATTTT
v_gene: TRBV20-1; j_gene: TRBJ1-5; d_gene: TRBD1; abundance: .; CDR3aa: CSVDRGAGNQPQHF; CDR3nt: TGCTCCGTGGACAGGGGTGCGGGCAATCAGCCCCAGCATTTT
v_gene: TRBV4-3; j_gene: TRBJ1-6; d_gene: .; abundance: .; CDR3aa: CASSQDGNSPLHF; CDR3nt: TGCGCCAGCAGCCAGGACGGGAATTCACCCCTCCACTTT
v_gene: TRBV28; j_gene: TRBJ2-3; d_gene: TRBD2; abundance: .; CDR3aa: CAISGGLAGVTRTDTQYF; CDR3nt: TGTGCCATCTCTGGCGGGCTAGCGGGAGTTACACGCACAGATACGCAGTATTTT
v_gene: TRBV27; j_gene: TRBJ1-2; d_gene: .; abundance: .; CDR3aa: CASSPRFTPIGGYTF; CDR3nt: TGTGCCAGCAGTCCTCGATTTACCCCTATAGGTGGCTACACCTTC
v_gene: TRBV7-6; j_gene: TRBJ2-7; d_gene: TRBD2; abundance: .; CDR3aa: CASSPGTSGFSEQYF; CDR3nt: TGTGCCAGCAGTCCCGGGACTAGCGGGTTTAGCGAGCAGTACTTC
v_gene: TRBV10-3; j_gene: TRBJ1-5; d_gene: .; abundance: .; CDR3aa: CAISPTVNQPQHF; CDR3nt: TGTGCCATCAGTCCGACAGTCAATCAGCCCCAGCATTTT
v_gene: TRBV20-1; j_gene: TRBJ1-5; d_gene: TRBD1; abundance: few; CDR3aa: CSAWTGTRVNQPQHF; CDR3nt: TGCAGTGCTTGGACAGGGACCCGGGTAAATCAGCCCCAGCATTTT
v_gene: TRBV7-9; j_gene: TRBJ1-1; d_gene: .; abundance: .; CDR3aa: CASSRIDGTAFF; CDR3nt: TGTGCCAGCAGCCGAATTGATGGTACAGCTTTCTTT